This record looks at one T cell receptor (beta chain) sequence and its context. Its antigen remains unknown. This record belongs to a study of T cell responses to AZD1222 COVID-19 vaccine. Looking at the study overall: Second-dose groups at about 4 or about 12 weeks were pooled.

General study findings and limits: Targets within unmutated variant regions were reportedly found for nearly half of spike-specific TCRs. The CD4 TCRs associated with vaccination extended across spike and predominated at 160-218 and 743-854. Clonal diversity was possibly underestimated; the donors were predominantly white British and more often female.

Assay: immunoSEQ multiplex PCR; the TCRdb copy retains only in-frame clones and omits some. The profile covers tens of thousands of clones, with approximately 91% appearing a single time and roughly 11% taken by the ten largest. V lost 5 bases and J lost 3; bases outside the gene matches: 8. The CDR3 is made up of 15 amino acids. CDR1 and CDR2 (germline): GTSNPN, SVGIG (reference sequence). The material sequenced was peripheral blood, taken on day 0 of AZD1222 vaccination. The chain employs TRBV30 and TRBJ1-5; 9 nucleotides agree with TRBD1. The receptor's source is an adult in good health. CDR3 sequence (DNA): TGTGCCTGGTCCTCCGGGACAGGGCCCAATCAGCCCCAGCATTTT. The encoded protein is CAWSSGTGPNQPQHF.